The sequence of this T cell receptor (beta chain) was determined in a study of cytomegalovirus exposure and HLA in healthy donors. Germline-derived CDR1 and CDR2 are MGHRA and YSYEKL. The CDR3 sequence is 19 residues long. Trimming cost V 0 bases and J 3 bases, with 22 bases left between them. The PCR ran on 60 Vbeta and 13 Jbeta primers. The data were produced by immunoSEQ multiplex PCR, yet TCRdb's version contains in-frame clones alone and is incomplete. The sample contains 210,000 or so clones, roughly 89% of which appear only once. The V and J genes are TRBV4-1 and TRBJ2-3; D unclear. Input material: PBMCs. The sequence derives from a woman between 18 and 30 years old in good health and CMV-seronegative. The CDR3 bases are TGCGCCAGCAGCCAAGAAGCTGTCTTCGCGGAAGGAGTGACAGATACGCAGTATTTT. This sequence encodes CASSQEAVFAEGVTDTQYF.